Shown below are 27 T cell receptor beta chains from a single sample sequenced in a study of T-cell reconstitution after alpha-beta-depleted transplantation in children. As it was prepared, the TCRbeta library received unique molecular identifiers. TCRdb called the PCR reads again in MiXCR, with one record for every CDR3 protein. Here the sample spans some 640,000 distinct CDR3 sequences, around 17% being singletons. The specimen was PBMCs from the stem cell graft donor, collected from the stem cell graft. All receptors derive from a human donor who donated a stem cell graft to a child with acute myeloid leukemia.

This clonotype was found many times. The chain is built from TRBV30 and TRBJ2-1; D is ambiguous. The CDR3 extends over 14 amino acids. The V and J ends lost 4 bases and 0 bases respectively, with 10 bases between them. Germline V lookup: CDR1 GTSNPN, CDR2 SVGIG (reference sequence). This CDR3 is CAWKLRSSYNEQFF. CDR3 in DNA: TGTGCCTGGAAATTGAGGAGCTCCTACAATGAGCAGTTCTTC.

This clonotype was counted ten times or more. The gene calls are TRBV20-1 and TRBJ2-1; no clear D gene. V lost 7 bases, J lost 7 bases, and 8 bases lay in between. The germline CDR1 and CDR2 sequences are DFQATT and SNEGSKA (reference sequence). This CDR3 has 10 amino acids. CDR3 DNA sequence: TGCAGTGTCCTCGAAAATGAGCAGTTCTTC. It is translated as CSVLENEQFF.

In this sample, this clonotype turned up a few times. This sequence joins TRBV5-1 and TRBJ2-1; D may match TRBD1 or TRBD2 (6 bases each). Trimming left V 2 bases short and J 3 bases short, with 12 bases between. CDR3 length equals 15 residues. Germline V gives CDR1 SGHRS, CDR2 YFSETQ. DNA for the CDR3: TGCGCCAGCAGCTTTAGGGGGGACCGCTACAATGAGCAGTTCTTC. Residues: CASSFRGDRYNEQFF.

The chain has TRBV7-2 and TRBJ2-7; TRBD2 matches at 7 bases. V was clipped by 8 bases and J by 0 bases; unmatched bases: 13. The germline CDR1 and CDR2 sequences are SGHTA and FQGNSA. The CDR3 contains 16 residues. In DNA, the CDR3 is TGTGCCAGCGGGCGCAGGCCAGCGGGGCTCTCCTACGAGCAGTACTTC. Its translation is CASGRRPAGLSYEQYF.

The J gene is TRBJ2-1, the V gene TRBV11-2, with TRBD2 matching 12 bases. The germline CDR1 and CDR2 sequences are SGHAT and FQNNGV. The CDR3 has 16 residues. V shed 8 bases, J shed 4 bases, and the junction held 9 bases outside the gene matches. DNA for the CDR3: TGTGCCAGCCGCGGACTAGCGGGGAGCCAATACAATGAGCAGTTCTTC. Its translation: CASRGLAGSQYNEQFF. Variable domain in full (rest from reference TRBV11-2 and TRBJ2-1): EAGVAQSPRYKIIEKRQSVAFWCNPISGHATLYWYQQILGQGPKLLIQFQNNGVVDDSQLPKDRFSAERLKGVDSTLKIQPAKLEDSAVYLCASRGLAGSQYNEQFFGPGTRLTVL.

The sample holds a few counts of this clonotype. This rearrangement joins TRBV7-9 to TRBJ2-2; D not certain. CDR3 length: 15 residues. Germline-derived CDR1 and CDR2 are SEHNR and FQNEAQ (reference sequence). The V and J ends lost 5 bases and 2 bases respectively, with 12 bases between them. The CDR3 DNA reads TGTGCCAGCAGCGTTTTCAGCCAAAACACCGGGGAGCTGTTTTTT. Its translation: CASSVFSQNTGELFF.

This clonotype has a count of ten or more. The CDR3 sequence: CASSLTRGQGYNEQFF. CDR3 bases: TGCGCCAGCAGCCTTACCAGGGGGCAGGGCTACAATGAGCAGTTCTTC. The V and J genes are TRBV4-3 and TRBJ2-1, with 8 bases fitting TRBD1. The trim removed 4 bases at V and 3 bases at J, leaving 8 bases unmatched. The length of the CDR3 is 16 residues. Germline lookup yields CDR1 LGHNA and CDR2 YSLEER.

This clonotype has ten or more counts. The rearrangement links TRBV20-1 to TRBJ2-7; D gene unclear. This CDR3 spans 14 amino acids. V lost 0 bases, J lost 3 bases, and 12 bases lay in between. Germline V gives CDR1 DFQATT, CDR2 SNEGSKA (reference sequence). The chain's CDR3 is CSARDLRRFYEQYF. In DNA form, the CDR3 reads TGCAGTGCTAGAGATCTCAGAAGATTCTACGAGCAGTACTTC.

This clonotype was recorded many times. As DNA, the CDR3 is TGTGCCAGCAGTCAGACCTGGGGCACAGATACGCAGTATTTT. Encoded protein: CASSQTWGTDTQYF. The J gene is TRBJ2-3, the V gene TRBV12-3 or TRBV12-4; no firm D call. The CDR3 runs 14 residues. V was shortened by 5 bases and J by 1 base, with 10 bases between the two germline ends.

This clonotype has ten or more counts. The V gene is TRBV20-1, the J gene TRBJ2-3, with 9 bases matching TRBD1. V was clipped by 5 bases and J by 2 bases; unmatched bases: 8. Germline-derived CDR1 and CDR2 are DFQATT and SNEGSKA (reference sequence). CDR3 length: 15 amino acids. The CDR3 is CSASSGTGNTDTQYF. CDR3 DNA: TGCAGTGCTTCTTCCGGGACAGGGAACACAGATACGCAGTATTTT.

This clonotype was seen ten or more times. The chain links TRBV5-5 to TRBJ1-2, with 10 positions matching TRBD1. Trimming at V came to 2 bases and at J to 0 bases, leaving 4 bases not matched to a gene. The CDR3 covers 16 residues. CDR1 and CDR2 from the germline V gene are SGHKS and YYEKEE (reference sequence). CDR3 sequence (DNA): TGTGCCAGCAGCTTCTCCGGGACAGGGGCTAACTATGGCTACACCTTC. It codes for CASSFSGTGANYGYTF.

The chain joins TRBV24-1 to TRBJ1-1, with D unresolved. The CDR3 spans 11 residues. Germline V gene lookup returns CDR1 KGHDR and CDR2 SFDVKD. V was trimmed by 9 bases and J by 3 bases, leaving 7 bases between them. The CDR3 loop is CATRSDTEAFF. As DNA, the CDR3 is TGTGCCACCCGGTCGGACACTGAAGCTTTCTTT.

The chain links TRBV3-1 to TRBJ2-7; 8 bases agree with TRBD1. V gave up 8 bases and J gave up 2 bases; unmatched junction bases: 17. Germline V CDR1 and CDR2: LGHDT, YNNKEL (reference sequence). This CDR3 is built from 17 residues. CDR3 sequence reads: CASCKGITGTGTYEQYF. The DNA of the CDR3 is TGTGCCAGCTGCAAAGGAATAACCGGGACAGGTACCTACGAGCAGTACTTC.

In this sample, this clonotype turned up many times. The J gene is TRBJ2-1, the V gene TRBV9; D assignment may be TRBD1 or TRBD2 (5 bases each). V was shortened by 4 bases and J by 8 bases, with 19 bases between the two germline ends. The CDR3 extends over 15 amino acids. CDR1 SGDLS and CDR2 YYNGEE come from the germline V gene. CDR3 sequence reads: CASSPGTLGIHEQFF. CDR3 DNA sequence: TGTGCCAGCAGCCCTGGGACCTTAGGGATCCATGAGCAGTTCTTC.

This clonotype was seen many times. The rearrangement uses TRBV7-2 and TRBJ2-3; TRBD2 aligns across 7 bases. The CDR3 has 15 residues. Losses at the gene ends were 3 bases for V and 5 bases for J; bases not matched to a gene: 8. CDR1 SGHTA and CDR2 FQGNSA come from the germline V gene. CDR3 coding DNA: TGTGCCAGCAGCTTCCGGGTTGGGGGGGAAGATACGCAGTATTTT. Residues: CASSFRVGGEDTQYF.

This clonotype was counted many times. The rearrangement joins TRBV12-3 or TRBV12-4 to TRBJ2-5, with D possibly matching TRBD1 (6 bases). This CDR3 has 13 amino acids. The V and J ends lost 6 bases and 5 bases respectively, with 13 bases between them. CDR3 amino acids: CASRTTGRETQYF. DNA of the CDR3: TGTGCCAGCAGGACGACAGGCAGGGAGACCCAGTACTTC.

This clonotype was counted at least ten times. The gene calls are TRBV20-1 and TRBJ1-1; D is ambiguous. Trimming took off 1 base at V and 5 bases at J, with 20 bases between the two ends. CDR3 length equals 16 residues. Looked up from germline, CDR1 is DFQATT and CDR2 is SNEGSKA (reference sequence). The CDR3 protein is CSARAQSREVGTEAFF. CDR3 bases: TGCAGTGCTAGAGCCCAAAGTCGGGAAGTGGGGACTGAAGCTTTCTTT.

This clonotype was seen ten or more times. This chain links TRBV10-1 with TRBJ2-3; 12 bases are a match to TRBD2. V lost 4 bases to trimming and J lost 6 bases; unmatched junction nucleotides: 11. Germline CDR1 WNHNN, CDR2 SYGVQD (reference sequence). The CDR3 covers 17 residues. The CDR3 DNA reads TGCGCCAGCAGTGTGAATCTAGCGGGGGGGCCGGGCGATACGCAGTATTTT. Its translation: CASSVNLAGGPGDTQYF.

The genes are TRBV6-2 or TRBV6-3 and TRBJ2-7; D possibly uses TRBD1 or TRBD2 (6 bases each). The V and J ends lost 1 base and 4 bases respectively, with 14 bases between them. Germline values: CDR1 MNHEY, CDR2 SVGEGT. This CDR3 is 15 amino acids long. The CDR3 is CASSYFGGALYEQYF. Written as DNA, the CDR3 is TGTGCCAGCAGTTACTTCGGGGGCGCCCTGTACGAGCAGTACTTC.

Ten or more counts support this clonotype. The chain is built from TRBV20-1 and TRBJ2-1; 12 bases match TRBD2. From germline, CDR1 is DFQATT and CDR2 SNEGSKA (reference sequence). The CDR3 is 15 residues long. The V gene end was trimmed by 6 bases and the J gene end by 3 bases; junction bases not matched to a gene: 6. CDR3 bases: TGCAGTGCACTGACTAGCGGGGGACTCTACAATGAGCAGTTCTTC. Translating it yields CSALTSGGLYNEQFF.

This clonotype has a handful of counts. The chain recombines TRBV7-9 with TRBJ2-1, with D possibly TRBD2 on 7 matching bases. With 5 bases removed from V and 8 bases from J, the gap between germline ends came to 16 bases. The germline gives CDR1 SEHNR, CDR2 FQNEAQ (reference sequence). This CDR3 spans 14 amino acids. The CDR3 DNA follows: TGTGCCAGCAGCGGATTCAGGGGAGGGGATGAGCAGTTCTTC. Its protein product is CASSGFRGGDEQFF.

Of note for this clonotype: Mismatch with germline at one junction end may stem from a read error. The V gene is TRBV28, the J gene TRBJ2-1; 10 nucleotides align to TRBD2. Germline CDR1 and CDR2: MDHEN and SYDVKM. There are 14 residues in the CDR3. CDR3 in amino acids: CTSISGGADNEQFF. The CDR3 DNA follows: TGTACCAGCATCAGCGGGGGGGCAGACAATGAGCAGTTCTTC.

The CDR3 region is CASRATSDNEQFF. The DNA of the CDR3 is TGTGCCAGCAGGGCTACTAGCGACAATGAGCAGTTCTTC. This rearrangement joins TRBV7-9 to TRBJ2-1; 7 nucleotides agree with TRBD2. Germline CDR1 is SEHNR and CDR2 is FQNEAQ (reference sequence). The CDR3 totals 13 residues. V dropped 6 bases and J dropped 5; count of bases not matched to a gene: 4. Full variable domain (missing parts from reference TRBV7-9 and TRBJ2-1): DTGVSQNPRHKITKRGQNVTFRCDPISEHNRLYWYRQTLGQGPEFLTYFQNEAQLEKSRLLSDRFSAERPKGSFSTLEIQRTEQGDSAMYLCASRATSDNEQFFGPGTRLTVL.

This clonotype has a count of ten or more. The chain has TRBV29-1 and TRBJ2-7; possibly TRBD1 for D (5 bases). With 4 bases removed from V and 1 base from J, the gap between germline ends came to 8 bases. The germline gives CDR1 SQVTM, CDR2 ANQGSEA. This CDR3 is built from 12 residues. The CDR3 protein is CSVGQRSYEQYF. The CDR3 DNA reads TGCAGCGTTGGACAGCGATCCTACGAGCAGTACTTC.

This clonotype was recorded a few times. The chain couples TRBV4-3 to TRBJ2-2, with TRBD1 matching 9 bases. This CDR3 is 15 amino acids long. CDR1 LGHNA and CDR2 YSLEER come from the germline V gene. V lost 3 bases and J lost 6; bases outside the gene matches: 5. This chain's CDR3 is CASSQRQGGAGELFF. As DNA, the CDR3 is TGCGCCAGCAGCCAGAGACAGGGGGGAGCCGGGGAGCTGTTTTTT.

The chain recombines TRBV20-1 with TRBJ2-3; 11 bases match TRBD2. The CDR3 consists of 17 residues. Germline V lookup: CDR1 DFQATT, CDR2 SNEGSKA (reference sequence). J was trimmed by 6 bases and V by 0 bases; bases with no gene match: 11. CDR3 sequence reads: CSARDLASGGQADTQYF. The CDR3 bases are TGCAGTGCTAGAGATTTGGCTAGCGGGGGGCAGGCGGATACGCAGTATTTT.

This clonotype was seen many times. V gene TRBV20-1 combines with J gene TRBJ2-5, with TRBD2 identical over 7 bases. Trimming removed 6 bases from V and 4 bases from J; junction bases left unmatched: 8. Germline CDR1 is DFQATT and CDR2 is SNEGSKA (reference sequence). The CDR3 is made up of 13 amino acids. CDR3 bases: TGCAGTGCCCTCCCGGGGGGAGGAGAGACCCAGTACTTC. Protein sequence: CSALPGGGETQYF.